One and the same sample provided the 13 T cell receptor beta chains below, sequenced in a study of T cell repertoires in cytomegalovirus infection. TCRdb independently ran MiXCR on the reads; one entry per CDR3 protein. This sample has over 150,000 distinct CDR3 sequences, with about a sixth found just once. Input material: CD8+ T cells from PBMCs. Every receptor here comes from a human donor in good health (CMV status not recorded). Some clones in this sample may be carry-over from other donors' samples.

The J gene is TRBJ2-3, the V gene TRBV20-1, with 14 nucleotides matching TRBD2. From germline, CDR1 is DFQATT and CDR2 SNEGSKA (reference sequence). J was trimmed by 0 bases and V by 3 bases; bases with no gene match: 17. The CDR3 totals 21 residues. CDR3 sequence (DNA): TGCAGTGCTAGTGGTCCATTGAACGGGACTAGCGGGGGTTCTAGCACAGATACGCAGTATTTT. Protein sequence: CSASGPLNGTSGGSSTDTQYF.

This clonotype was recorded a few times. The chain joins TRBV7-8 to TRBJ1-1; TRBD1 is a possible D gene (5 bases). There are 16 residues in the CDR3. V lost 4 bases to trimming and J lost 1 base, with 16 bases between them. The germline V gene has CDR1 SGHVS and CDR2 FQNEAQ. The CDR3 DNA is TGTGCCAGCAGCTCCCACACGAGGGGATCGAACACTGAAGCTTTCTTT. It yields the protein CASSSHTRGSNTEAFF.

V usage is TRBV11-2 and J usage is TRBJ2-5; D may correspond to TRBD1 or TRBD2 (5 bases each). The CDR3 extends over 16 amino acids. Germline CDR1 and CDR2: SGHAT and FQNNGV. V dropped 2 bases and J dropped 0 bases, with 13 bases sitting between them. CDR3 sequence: CASSLSSGAHQETQYF. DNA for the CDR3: TGTGCCAGCAGCTTATCATCCGGGGCCCACCAAGAGACCCAGTACTTC.

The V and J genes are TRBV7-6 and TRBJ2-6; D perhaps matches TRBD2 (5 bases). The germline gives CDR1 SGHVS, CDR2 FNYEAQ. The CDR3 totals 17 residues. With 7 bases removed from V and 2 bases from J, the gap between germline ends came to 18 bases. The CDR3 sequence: CASTPGRVPAGANVLTF. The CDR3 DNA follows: TGTGCCAGCACCCCGGGAAGGGTCCCTGCTGGGGCCAACGTCCTGACTTTC.

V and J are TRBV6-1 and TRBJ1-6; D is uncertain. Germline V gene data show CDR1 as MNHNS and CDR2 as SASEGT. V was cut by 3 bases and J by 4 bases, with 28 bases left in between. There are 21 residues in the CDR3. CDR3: CASSDELRTPISAVYNSPLHF. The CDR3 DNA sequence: TGTGCCAGCAGTGACGAATTACGAACCCCGATATCGGCAGTTTATAATTCACCCCTCCACTTT.

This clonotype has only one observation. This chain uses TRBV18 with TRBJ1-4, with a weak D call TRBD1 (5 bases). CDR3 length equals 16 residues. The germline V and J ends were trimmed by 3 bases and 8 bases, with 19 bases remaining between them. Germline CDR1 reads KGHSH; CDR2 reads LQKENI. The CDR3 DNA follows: TGTGCCAGCTCACCGTCCGGGTCCGGGGCGGCGGAAAAACTGTTTTTT. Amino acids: CASSPSGSGAAEKLFF.

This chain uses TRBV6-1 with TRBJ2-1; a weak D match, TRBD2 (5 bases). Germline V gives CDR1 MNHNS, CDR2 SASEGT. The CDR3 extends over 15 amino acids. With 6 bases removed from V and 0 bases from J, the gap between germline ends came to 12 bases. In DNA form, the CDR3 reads TGTGCCAGCAGCAAGACTGGGAGCTCCTACAATGAGCAGTTCTTC. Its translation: CASSKTGSSYNEQFF.

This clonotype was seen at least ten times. In DNA, the CDR3 is TGTGCCAGCAGCTACCAGCCCTCAGGGGTAACTAATGAAAAACTGTTTTTT. Translating gives CASSYQPSGVTNEKLFF. This rearrangement joins TRBV7-8 to TRBJ1-4, with D possibly matching TRBD1 (6 bases). From germline, CDR1 is SGHVS and CDR2 FQNEAQ. The ends were cut back, 4 bases at V and 1 base at J, with 16 bases in the middle. This CDR3 has 17 amino acids. The whole variable domain, remainder taken from reference TRBV7-8 and TRBJ1-4, is GAGVSQSPRYKVAKRGQDVALRCDPISGHVSLFWYQQALGQGPEFLTYFQNEAQLDKSGLPSDRFFAERPEGSVSTLKIQRTQQEDSAVYLCASSYQPSGVTNEKLFFGSGTQLSVL.

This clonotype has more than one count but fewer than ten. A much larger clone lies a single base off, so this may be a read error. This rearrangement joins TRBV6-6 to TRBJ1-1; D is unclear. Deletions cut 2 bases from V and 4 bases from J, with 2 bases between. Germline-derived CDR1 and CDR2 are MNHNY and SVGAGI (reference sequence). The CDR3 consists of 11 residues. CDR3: CASSYTTEAFF. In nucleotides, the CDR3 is TGTGCCAGCAGTTACACCACTGAAGCTTTCTTT.

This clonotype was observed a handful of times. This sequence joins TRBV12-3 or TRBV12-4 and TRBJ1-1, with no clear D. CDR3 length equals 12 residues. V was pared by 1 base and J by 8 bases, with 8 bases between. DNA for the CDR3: TGTGCCAGCAGTTTAGTGACACTCGAAGCTTTCTTT. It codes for CASSLVTLEAFF.

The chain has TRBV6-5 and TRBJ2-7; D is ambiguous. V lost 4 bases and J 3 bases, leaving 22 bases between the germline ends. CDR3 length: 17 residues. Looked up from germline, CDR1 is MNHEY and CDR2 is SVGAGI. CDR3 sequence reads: CASSSLARSQAGYEQYF. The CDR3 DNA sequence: TGTGCCAGCAGTTCCCTCGCCAGAAGTCAGGCCGGCTACGAGCAGTACTTC.

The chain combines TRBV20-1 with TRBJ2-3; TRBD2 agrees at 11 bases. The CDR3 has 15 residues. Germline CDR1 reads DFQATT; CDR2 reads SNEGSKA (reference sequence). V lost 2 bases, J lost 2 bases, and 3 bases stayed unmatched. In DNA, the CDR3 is TGCAGTGCTAGAAATAGCGGGGGGGTCACAGATACGCAGTATTTT. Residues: CSARNSGGVTDTQYF.

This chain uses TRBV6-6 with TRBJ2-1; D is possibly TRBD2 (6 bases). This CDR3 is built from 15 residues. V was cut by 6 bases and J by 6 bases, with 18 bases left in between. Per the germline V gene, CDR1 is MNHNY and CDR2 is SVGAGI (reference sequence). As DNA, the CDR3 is TGTGCCAGCAGCCCCGGGCATCCTAGCGCCAATGAGCAGTTCTTC. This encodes CASSPGHPSANEQFF.